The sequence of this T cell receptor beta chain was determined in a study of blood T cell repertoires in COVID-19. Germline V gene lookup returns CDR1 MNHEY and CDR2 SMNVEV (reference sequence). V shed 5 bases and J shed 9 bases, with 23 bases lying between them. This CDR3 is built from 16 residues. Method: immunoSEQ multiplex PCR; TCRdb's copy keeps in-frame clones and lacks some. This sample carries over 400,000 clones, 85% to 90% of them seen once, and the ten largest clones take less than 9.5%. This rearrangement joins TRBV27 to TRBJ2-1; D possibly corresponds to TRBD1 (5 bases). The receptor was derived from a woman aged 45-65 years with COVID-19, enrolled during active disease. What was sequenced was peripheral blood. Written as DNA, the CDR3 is TGTGCCAGCAGTCACGGTCTTGGGGTCGGTCAGGGTGAGCAGTTCTTC. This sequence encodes CASSHGLGVGQGEQFF.